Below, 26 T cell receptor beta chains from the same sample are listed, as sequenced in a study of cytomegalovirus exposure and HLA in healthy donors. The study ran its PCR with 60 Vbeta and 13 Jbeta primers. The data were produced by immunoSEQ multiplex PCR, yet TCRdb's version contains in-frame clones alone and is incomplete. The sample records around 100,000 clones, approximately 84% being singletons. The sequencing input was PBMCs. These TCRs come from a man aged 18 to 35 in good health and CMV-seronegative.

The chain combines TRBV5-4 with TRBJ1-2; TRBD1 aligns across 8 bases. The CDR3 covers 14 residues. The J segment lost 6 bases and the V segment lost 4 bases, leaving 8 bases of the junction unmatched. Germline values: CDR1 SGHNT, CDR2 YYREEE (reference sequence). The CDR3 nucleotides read TGTGCCAGCAGCATCGACAGGGGAATCCATGGCTACACCTTC. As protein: CASSIDRGIHGYTF.

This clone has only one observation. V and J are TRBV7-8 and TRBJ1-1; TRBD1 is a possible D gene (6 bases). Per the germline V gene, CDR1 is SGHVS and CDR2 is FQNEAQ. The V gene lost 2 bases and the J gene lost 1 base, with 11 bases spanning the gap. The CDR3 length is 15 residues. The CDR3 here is CASSLSGQSNTEAFF. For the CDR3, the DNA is TGTGCCAGCAGCTTATCAGGACAGTCGAACACTGAAGCTTTCTTT.

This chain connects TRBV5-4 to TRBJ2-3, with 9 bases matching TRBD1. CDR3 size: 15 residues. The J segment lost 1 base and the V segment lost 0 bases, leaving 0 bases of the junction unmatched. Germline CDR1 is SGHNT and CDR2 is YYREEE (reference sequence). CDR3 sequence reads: CASSLDRGRTDTQYF. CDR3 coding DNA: TGTGCCAGCAGCTTGGACAGGGGGCGCACAGATACGCAGTATTTT.

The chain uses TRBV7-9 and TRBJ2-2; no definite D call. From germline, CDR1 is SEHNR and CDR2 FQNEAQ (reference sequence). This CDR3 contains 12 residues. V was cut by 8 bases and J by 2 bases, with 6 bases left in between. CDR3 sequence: CASPRNTGELFF. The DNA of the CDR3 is TGTGCCAGCCCCAGAAACACCGGGGAGCTGTTTTTT.

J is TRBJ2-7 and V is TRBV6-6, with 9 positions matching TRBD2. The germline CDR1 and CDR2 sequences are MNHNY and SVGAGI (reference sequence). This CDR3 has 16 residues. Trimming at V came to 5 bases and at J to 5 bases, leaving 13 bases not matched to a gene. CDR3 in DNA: TGTGCCAGCAGTCCCCTCTCTGGCGGGAGGGCCCACGAGCAGTACTTC. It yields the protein CASSPLSGGRAHEQYF.

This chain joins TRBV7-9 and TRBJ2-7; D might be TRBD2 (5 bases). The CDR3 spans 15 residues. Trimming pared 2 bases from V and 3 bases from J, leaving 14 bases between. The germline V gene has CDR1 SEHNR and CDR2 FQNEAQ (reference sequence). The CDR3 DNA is TGTGCCAGCAGCTTATCCGGAGCGGCCAGCTACGAGCAGTACTTC. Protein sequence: CASSLSGAASYEQYF.

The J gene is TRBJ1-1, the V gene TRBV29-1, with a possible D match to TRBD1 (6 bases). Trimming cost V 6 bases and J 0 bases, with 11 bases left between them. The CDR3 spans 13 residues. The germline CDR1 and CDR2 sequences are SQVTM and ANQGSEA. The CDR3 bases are TGCAGCGTCGCGGACAGACTGAACACTGAAGCTTTCTTT. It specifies CSVADRLNTEAFF.

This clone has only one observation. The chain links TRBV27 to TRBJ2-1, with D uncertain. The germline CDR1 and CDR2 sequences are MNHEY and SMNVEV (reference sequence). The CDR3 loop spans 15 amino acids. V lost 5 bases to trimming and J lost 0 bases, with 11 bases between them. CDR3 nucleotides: TGTGCCAGCAGTCCATACCTGAGCTCCTACAATGAGCAGTTCTTC. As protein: CASSPYLSSYNEQFF.

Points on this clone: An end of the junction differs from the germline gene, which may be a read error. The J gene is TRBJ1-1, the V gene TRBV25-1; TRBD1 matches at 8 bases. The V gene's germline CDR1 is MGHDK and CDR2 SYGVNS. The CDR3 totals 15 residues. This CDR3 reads CASSPGQAMNAEAFF. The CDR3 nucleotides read TGTGCCAGCAGTCCGGGACAGGCGATGAACGCTGAAGCTTTCTTT.

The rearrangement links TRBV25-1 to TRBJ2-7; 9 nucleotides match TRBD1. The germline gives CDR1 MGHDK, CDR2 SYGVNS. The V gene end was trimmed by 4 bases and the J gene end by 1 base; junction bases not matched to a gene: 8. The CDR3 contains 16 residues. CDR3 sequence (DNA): TGTGCCAGCAGTGGCGACCGGGACAGGGATTCCTACGAGCAGTACTTC. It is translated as CASSGDRDRDSYEQYF.

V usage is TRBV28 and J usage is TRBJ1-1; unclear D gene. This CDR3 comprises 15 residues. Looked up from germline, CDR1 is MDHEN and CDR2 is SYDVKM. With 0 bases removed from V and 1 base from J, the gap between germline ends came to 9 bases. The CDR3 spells CASSLWGRQNTEAFF. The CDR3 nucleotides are TGTGCCAGCAGTTTATGGGGCAGGCAGAACACTGAAGCTTTCTTT.

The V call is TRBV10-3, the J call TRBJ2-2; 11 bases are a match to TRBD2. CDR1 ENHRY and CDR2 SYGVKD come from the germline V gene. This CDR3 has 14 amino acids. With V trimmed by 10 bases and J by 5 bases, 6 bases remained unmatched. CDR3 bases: TGTGCCACCGTGGGACTAGCGGTAACCGGGGAGCTGTTTTTT. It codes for CATVGLAVTGELFF.

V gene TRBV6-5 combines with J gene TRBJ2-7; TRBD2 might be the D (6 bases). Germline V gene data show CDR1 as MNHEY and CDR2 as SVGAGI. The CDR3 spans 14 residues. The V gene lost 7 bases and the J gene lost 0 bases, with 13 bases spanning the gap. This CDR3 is CASTRLGSSYEQYF. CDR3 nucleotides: TGTGCCAGCACCCGCCTCGGGAGCTCCTACGAGCAGTACTTC.

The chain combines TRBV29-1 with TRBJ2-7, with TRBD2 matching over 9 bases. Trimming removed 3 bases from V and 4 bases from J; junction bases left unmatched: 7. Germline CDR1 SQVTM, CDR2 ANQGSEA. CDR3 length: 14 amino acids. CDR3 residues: CSVEVREGRYEQYF. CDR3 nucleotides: TGCAGCGTTGAGGTGCGGGAGGGCAGGTACGAGCAGTACTTC.

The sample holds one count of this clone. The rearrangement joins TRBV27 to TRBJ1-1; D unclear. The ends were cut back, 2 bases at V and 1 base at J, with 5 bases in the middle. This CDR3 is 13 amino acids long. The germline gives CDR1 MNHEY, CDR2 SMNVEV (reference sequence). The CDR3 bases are TGTGCCAGCAGTTTAGGGCGGAACACTGAAGCTTTCTTT. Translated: CASSLGRNTEAFF.

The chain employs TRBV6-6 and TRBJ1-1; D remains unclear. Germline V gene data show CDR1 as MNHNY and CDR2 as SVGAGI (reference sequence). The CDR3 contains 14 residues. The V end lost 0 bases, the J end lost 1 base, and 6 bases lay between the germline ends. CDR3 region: CASSYSQQNTEAFF. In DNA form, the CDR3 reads TGTGCCAGCAGTTACTCGCAACAGAACACTGAAGCTTTCTTT.

The CDR3 here is CASSDGQNYGYTF. Here the CDR3 DNA reads TGCGCCAGCAGTGATGGGCAAAACTATGGCTACACCTTC. This chain links TRBV10-2 with TRBJ1-2; D gene unclear. Germline CDR1 WSHSY, CDR2 SAAADI. The CDR3 loop spans 13 amino acids. V was trimmed by 3 bases and J by 2 bases, leaving 7 bases between them.

The CDR3 bases are TGCAGCGTCCCCCCCGGGAACAGGGGCACAGATACGCAGTATTTT. This encodes CSVPPGNRGTDTQYF. This rearrangement joins TRBV29-1 to TRBJ2-3, with D maybe TRBD1 (6 bases). The V end lost 6 bases, the J end lost 1 base, and 17 bases lay between the germline ends. Germline CDR1 reads SQVTM; CDR2 reads ANQGSEA. The CDR3 runs 15 residues.

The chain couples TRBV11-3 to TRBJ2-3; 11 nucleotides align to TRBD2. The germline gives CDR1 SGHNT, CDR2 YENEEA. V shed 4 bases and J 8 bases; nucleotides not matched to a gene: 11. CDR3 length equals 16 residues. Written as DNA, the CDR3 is TGTGCCAGCAGCTCAGCATCGACTAGCGGGATGGGTACGCAGTATTTT. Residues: CASSSASTSGMGTQYF.

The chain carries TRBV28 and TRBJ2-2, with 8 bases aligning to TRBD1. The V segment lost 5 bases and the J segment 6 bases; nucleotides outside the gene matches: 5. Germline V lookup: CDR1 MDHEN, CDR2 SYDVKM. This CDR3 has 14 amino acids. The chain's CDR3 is CASSPDRVPGELFF. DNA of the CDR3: TGTGCCAGCAGTCCGGACAGGGTACCCGGGGAGCTGTTTTTT. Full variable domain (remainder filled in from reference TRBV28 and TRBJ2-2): DVKVTQSSRYLVKRTGEKVFLECVQDMDHENMFWYRQDPGLGLRLIYFSYDVKMKEKGDIPEGYSVSREKKERFSLILESASTNQTSMYLCASSPDRVPGELFFGEGSRLTVL.

The CDR3 region has the DNA TGCGCCAGCAGCCATCCCGTAAAACCCAGGGTTGGTGAAAAACTGTTTTTT. Protein sequence: CASSHPVKPRVGEKLFF. The chain couples TRBV4-3 to TRBJ1-4, with a weak D call TRBD1 (5 bases). V dropped 3 bases and J dropped 7 bases, with 21 bases sitting between them. The length of the CDR3 is 17 residues. CDR1 and CDR2 from the germline V gene are LGHNA and YSLEER.

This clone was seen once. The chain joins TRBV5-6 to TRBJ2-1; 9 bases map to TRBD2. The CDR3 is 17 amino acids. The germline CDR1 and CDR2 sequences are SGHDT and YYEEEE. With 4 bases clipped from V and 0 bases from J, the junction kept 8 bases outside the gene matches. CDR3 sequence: CASSLAGMMSSYNEQFF. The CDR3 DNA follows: TGTGCCAGCAGCCTAGCGGGAATGATGAGCTCCTACAATGAGCAGTTCTTC.

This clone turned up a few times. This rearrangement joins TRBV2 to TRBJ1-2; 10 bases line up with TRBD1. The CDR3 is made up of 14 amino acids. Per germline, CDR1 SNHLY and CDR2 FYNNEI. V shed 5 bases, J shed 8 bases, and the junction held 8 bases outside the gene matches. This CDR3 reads CASSSGTGVVGYTF. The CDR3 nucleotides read TGTGCCAGCAGTTCCGGGACAGGGGTTGTCGGCTACACCTTC.

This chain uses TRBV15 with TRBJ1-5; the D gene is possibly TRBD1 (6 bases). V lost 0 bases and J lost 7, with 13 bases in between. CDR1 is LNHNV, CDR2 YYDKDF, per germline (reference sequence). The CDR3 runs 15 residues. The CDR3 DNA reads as TGTGCCACCAGCAGAGATAACAGGGCAAAGCAGCCCCAGCATTTT. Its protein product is CATSRDNRAKQPQHF.

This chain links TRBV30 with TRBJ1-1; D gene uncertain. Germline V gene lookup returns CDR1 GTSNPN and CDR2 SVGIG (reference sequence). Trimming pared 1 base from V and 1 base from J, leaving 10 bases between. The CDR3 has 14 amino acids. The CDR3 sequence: CAWSGVSGNTEAFF. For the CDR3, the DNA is TGTGCCTGGAGTGGGGTTTCAGGGAACACTGAAGCTTTCTTT.

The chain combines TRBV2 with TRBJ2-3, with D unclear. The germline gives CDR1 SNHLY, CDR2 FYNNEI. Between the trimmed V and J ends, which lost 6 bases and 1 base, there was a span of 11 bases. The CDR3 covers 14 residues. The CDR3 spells CASRAFQGTDTQYF. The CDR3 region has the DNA TGTGCCAGCAGGGCTTTTCAGGGCACAGATACGCAGTATTTT.